The clone carrying this T cell receptor (beta chain) was counted between two and nine times. Its antigen is undetermined. TCRdb fed the 5' RACE reads into MiXCR, producing one record per CDR3 protein. The data contain roughly 300,000 distinct CDR3 sequences, roughly 6.8% of them singletons. These data belong to a study of T cells after yellow fever vaccination. Study-level results: Compared with primary, the secondary response was weaker and peaked at day 5, not 15. Most clones from primary vaccination were detected again post-booster (roughly 96% CD4, 88% CD8). FACS-sorted repertoires could contain abundant clonotypes contaminating from the bulk population. Among all clonotypes, a small share was observed in both CD4 and CD8 compartments.

The V gene's germline CDR1 is SEHNR and CDR2 FQNEAQ (reference sequence). The CDR3 is 14 residues long. The germline V and J ends were trimmed by 3 bases and 4 bases, with 12 bases remaining between them. The rearrangement joins TRBV7-9 to TRBJ2-5, with no clear D. The origin of this receptor is a man between 18 and 35 years old who received the YFV17D yellow fever vaccine. The sample consisted of PBMCs, taken about 41 days after the first yellow fever vaccination. CDR3 in amino acids: CASSFGRRVETQYF. The CDR3 DNA sequence: TGTGCCAGCAGCTTCGGACGACGGGTAGAGACCCAGTACTTC.